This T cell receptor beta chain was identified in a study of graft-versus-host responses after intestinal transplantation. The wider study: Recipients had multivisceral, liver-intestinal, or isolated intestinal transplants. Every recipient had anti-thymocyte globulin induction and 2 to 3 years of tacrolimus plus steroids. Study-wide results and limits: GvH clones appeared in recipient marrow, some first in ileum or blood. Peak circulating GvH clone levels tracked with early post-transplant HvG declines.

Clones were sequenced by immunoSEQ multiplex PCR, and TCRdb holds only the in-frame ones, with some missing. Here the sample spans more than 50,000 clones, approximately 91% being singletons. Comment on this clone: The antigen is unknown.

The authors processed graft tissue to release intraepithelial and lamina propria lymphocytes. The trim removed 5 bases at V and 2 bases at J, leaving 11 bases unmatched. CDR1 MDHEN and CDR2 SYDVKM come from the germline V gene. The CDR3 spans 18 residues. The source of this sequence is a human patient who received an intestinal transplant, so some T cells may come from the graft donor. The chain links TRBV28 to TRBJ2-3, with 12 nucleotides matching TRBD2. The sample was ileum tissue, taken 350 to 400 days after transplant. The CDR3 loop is CASSVTAGTSGFTDTQYF. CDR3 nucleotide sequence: TGTGCCAGCAGTGTCACCGCCGGGACTAGCGGGTTCACAGATACGCAGTATTTT.